Presented here are 16 T cell receptor beta chains from one specimen sequenced in a study of blood T cell repertoires in COVID-19. Sequenced by immunoSEQ multiplex PCR; TCRdb stores in-frame clones only, minus some. The sample contains around 130,000 clones, around 88% of which appear only once. Sequenced sample: PBMCs or T cells enriched from blood (not recorded which). These receptor sequences come from a woman aged 50 to 60 who had recovered from COVID-19.

The chain employs TRBV5-4 and TRBJ2-5; perhaps TRBD1 as D (6 bases). V gave up 1 base and J gave up 5 bases, with 9 bases separating them. There are 13 residues in the CDR3. Germline V gives CDR1 SGHNT, CDR2 YYREEE (reference sequence). CDR3 sequence: CASSLRGWETQYF. Written as DNA, the CDR3 is TGTGCCAGCAGCTTGAGGGGGTGGGAGACCCAGTACTTC.

The V and J genes are TRBV10-2 and TRBJ1-2, with D maybe TRBD1 (5 bases). V was shortened by 3 bases and J by 8 bases, with 10 bases between the two germline ends. The CDR3 has 12 amino acids. From germline, CDR1 is WSHSY and CDR2 SAAADI. This chain's CDR3 is CASSDDSAGYTF. The CDR3, as DNA: TGCGCCAGCAGTGATGACAGTGCCGGCTACACCTTC.

The rearrangement uses TRBV10-3 and TRBJ2-1; TRBD2 matches at 9 bases. The V and J ends lost 2 bases and 3 bases, in that order; junction bases with no gene match: 5. Germline CDR1 reads ENHRY; CDR2 reads SYGVKD. The CDR3 totals 16 residues. As DNA, the CDR3 is TGTGCCATCAGTGAGCGGGCGGGGGGGCTCTACAATGAGCAGTTCTTC. Amino acid sequence: CAISERAGGLYNEQFF.

In DNA, the CDR3 is TGTGCCAGCAGCTCAGACATTTATAGCAATCAGCCCCAGCATTTT. It codes for CASSSDIYSNQPQHF. The V call is TRBV7-8, the J call TRBJ1-5, with unresolved D. The CDR3 spans 15 residues. Looked up from germline, CDR1 is SGHVS and CDR2 is FQNEAQ. V was pared by 4 bases and J by 0 bases, with 10 bases between.

The chain has TRBV19 and TRBJ1-2; no firm D call. The V end lost 6 bases, the J end lost 3 bases, and 14 bases lay between the germline ends. The CDR3 sequence is 14 residues long. Germline CDR1 is LNHDA and CDR2 is SQIVND (reference sequence). The CDR3 loop reads CASSPRLAYYGYTF. In nucleotides, the CDR3 is TGTGCCAGTAGCCCCCGCTTAGCCTACTATGGCTACACCTTC.

This chain joins TRBV10-2 and TRBJ1-1; possible D gene TRBD1, 6 bases. This CDR3 is 13 amino acids long. Deletions cut 6 bases from V and 4 bases from J, with 12 bases between. From germline, CDR1 is WSHSY and CDR2 SAAADI. CDR3 protein: CASRTSQGTEAFF. The CDR3 DNA sequence: TGCGCCAGCAGGACTTCACAGGGCACTGAAGCTTTCTTT.

The chain joins TRBV11-3 to TRBJ1-3; 7 nucleotides agree with TRBD1. Looked up from germline, CDR1 is SGHNT and CDR2 is YENEEA. The junction had 7 bases not matched to a gene; V was cut back by 8 bases and J by 0 bases. The CDR3 extends over 15 amino acids. CDR3 sequence reads: CASGLGQASGNTIYF. The CDR3 DNA sequence: TGTGCCAGCGGGCTCGGACAGGCCTCTGGAAACACCATATATTTT.

The chain carries TRBV6-5 and TRBJ2-7; D unclear. V was trimmed by 2 bases and J by 1 base, leaving 12 bases between them. Germline CDR1 is MNHEY and CDR2 is SVGAGI. The CDR3 spans 15 residues. The CDR3 DNA sequence: TGTGCCAGCAGTTACAGTTCAGGCTTATCCTACGAGCAGTACTTC. Protein sequence: CASSYSSGLSYEQYF.

The V gene is TRBV7-9, the J gene TRBJ2-7; 7 positions match TRBD1. The CDR3 sequence is 14 residues long. Germline CDR1 and CDR2: SEHNR and FQNEAQ (reference sequence). Trimming took 4 bases from V and 2 from J; bases not matched to a gene: 5. Here the CDR3 reads CASSSPTGPYEQYF. CDR3 bases: TGTGCCAGCAGCTCCCCGACAGGGCCCTACGAGCAGTACTTC.

The genes are TRBV19 and TRBJ1-5; 10 bases are shared with TRBD1. CDR3 length: 15 amino acids. The trim removed 1 base at V and 7 bases at J, leaving 4 bases unmatched. Germline V gene sequence: CDR1 LNHDA, CDR2 SQIVND (reference sequence). CDR3 sequence (DNA): TGTGCCAGTAGTATAGTAGGGACAGGGGTACAGCCCCAGCATTTT. It is translated as CASSIVGTGVQPQHF. The full variable domain, in which reference TRBV19 and TRBJ1-5 provide the parts outside the CDR3, is DGGITQSPKYLFRKEGQNVTLSCEQNLNHDAMYWYRQDPGQGLRLIYYSQIVNDFQKGDIAEGYSVSREKKESFPLTVTSAQKNPTAFYLCASSIVGTGVQPQHFGDGTRLSIL.

This rearrangement joins TRBV9 to TRBJ2-2; a possible D gene is TRBD1 (6 bases). V lost 3 bases to trimming and J lost 4 bases, with 13 bases between them. This CDR3 has 15 residues. Germline CDR1 SGDLS, CDR2 YYNGEE. This CDR3 reads CASSEQGSGTGELFF. CDR3 sequence (DNA): TGTGCCAGCAGCGAACAGGGTTCGGGCACCGGGGAGCTGTTTTTT.

This clone was recorded a few times. The chain recombines TRBV19 with TRBJ1-1; D possibly corresponds to TRBD1 (5 bases). Germline V gene sequence: CDR1 LNHDA, CDR2 SQIVND (reference sequence). The CDR3 length is 14 residues. The V end was cut by 6 bases, the J end by 4 bases, with 15 bases between. In nucleotides, the CDR3 is TGTGCCAGTAGCCCTTCAGGGCTCCGCACTGAAGCTTTCTTT. It translates to CASSPSGLRTEAFF.

The chain carries TRBV9 and TRBJ1-1, with TRBD1 as a possible D gene (6 bases). This CDR3 comprises 17 residues. The germline gives CDR1 SGDLS, CDR2 YYNGEE. The V and J ends lost 3 bases and 3 bases respectively, with 21 bases between them. The CDR3 sequence is CASSGPTGTQWDTEAFF. The CDR3 DNA follows: TGTGCCAGCAGCGGACCGACCGGGACACAATGGGACACTGAAGCTTTCTTT.

This chain uses TRBV29-1 with TRBJ2-5; D is ambiguous. CDR1 is SQVTM and CDR2 is ANQGSEA in the germline V gene. This CDR3 is 12 amino acids long. The V end lost 8 bases, the J end lost 5 bases, and 15 bases lay between the germline ends. The CDR3 reads CSPLLTSETQYF. The CDR3 DNA sequence: TGCAGCCCCCTCTTGACATCGGAGACCCAGTACTTC.

V gene TRBV9 combines with J gene TRBJ2-7; TRBD1 matches at 9 bases. Germline CDR1 and CDR2: SGDLS and YYNGEE. The CDR3 contains 15 residues. V was clipped by 0 bases and J by 4 bases; unmatched bases: 5. Written as DNA, the CDR3 is TGTGCCAGCAGCGTAGGTGGGACAGGGAAGTACGAGCAGTACTTC. It translates to CASSVGGTGKYEQYF.

The rearrangement links TRBV7-9 to TRBJ1-2, with TRBD1 identical over 12 bases. The CDR3 totals 14 residues. The germline gives CDR1 SEHNR, CDR2 FQNEAQ (reference sequence). With 4 bases clipped from V and 4 bases from J, the junction kept 1 base outside the gene matches. CDR3 DNA sequence: TGTGCCAGCAGCTGGGGACAGGGGGCCTATGGCTACACCTTC. Translation gives CASSWGQGAYGYTF.